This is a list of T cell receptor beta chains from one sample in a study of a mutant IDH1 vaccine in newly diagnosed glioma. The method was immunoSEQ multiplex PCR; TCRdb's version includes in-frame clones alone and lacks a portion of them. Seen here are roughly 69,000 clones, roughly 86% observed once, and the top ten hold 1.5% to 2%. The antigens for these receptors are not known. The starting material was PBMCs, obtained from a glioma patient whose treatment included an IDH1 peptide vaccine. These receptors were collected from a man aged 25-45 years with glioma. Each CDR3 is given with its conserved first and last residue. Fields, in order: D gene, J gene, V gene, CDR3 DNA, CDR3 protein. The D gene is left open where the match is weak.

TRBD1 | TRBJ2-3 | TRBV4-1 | TGCGCCAGCAGCCCCGTGGACAGGGAAACCGATACGCAGTATTTT | CASSPVDRETDTQYF
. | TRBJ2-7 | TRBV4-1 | TGCGCCAGCAGCCAAGATTTCCCGGACAGTTACGAGCAGTACTTC | CASSQDFPDSYEQYF
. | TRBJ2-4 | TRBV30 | TGTGCCTGGAGTGTGAACGGACGAAACATTCAGTACTTC | CAWSVNGRNIQYF
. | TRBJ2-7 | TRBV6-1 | TGTGCCAGCACCGGTTACGAGCAGTACTTC | CASTGYEQYF
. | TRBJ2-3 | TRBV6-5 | TGTGCCAGCAGAGCCGGGGCCCAGCAGTATTTT | CASRAGAQQYF
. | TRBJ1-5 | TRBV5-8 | TGTGCCAGCAGTCCGCGGAGTTGGACCCACTTGAGCAATCAGCCCCAGCATTTT | CASSPRSWTHLSNQPQHF
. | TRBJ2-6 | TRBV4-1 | TGCGCCAGCAGCCAAGAAGTGGGGCGGACCAGCCCGGGAAGGGCCAACGTCCTGACTTTC | CASSQEVGRTSPGRANVLTF
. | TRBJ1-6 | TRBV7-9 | TGTGCCAGCAGCTCGGGCGTGACACGCAATTCACCCCTCCACTTT | CASSSGVTRNSPLHF
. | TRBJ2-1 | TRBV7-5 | TGTGTCAGAAGCTTAACCCCTCGGGCGGGTGCCTCCTACAATGAGCAGTTCTTC | CVRSLTPRAGASYNEQFF
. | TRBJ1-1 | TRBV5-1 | TGCGCCAGCAGCTTACAGGGGAACACTGAAGCTTTCTTT | CASSLQGNTEAFF
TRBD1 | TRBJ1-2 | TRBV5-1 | TGCGCCAGCAGTTTAGAGTCCAGGGGGGCCTATGGCTACACCTTC | CASSLESRGAYGYTF
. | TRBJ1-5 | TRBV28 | TGTGCCAGCAAGGCAGGGGTTCAGCCCCAGCATTTT | CASKAGVQPQHF
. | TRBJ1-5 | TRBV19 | TGTGCCAGTAGATACCAGGCGCAGCCCCAGCATTTT | CASRYQAQPQHF
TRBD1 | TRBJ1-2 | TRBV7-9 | TGTGCCAGCAGCTTAGACTCAGGGGGCATTCCTAACTATGGCTACACCTTC | CASSLDSGGIPNYGYTF
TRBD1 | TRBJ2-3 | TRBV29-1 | TGCAGCGCCCAGGACAGGGCCAGAGATACGCAGTATTTT | CSAQDRARDTQYF
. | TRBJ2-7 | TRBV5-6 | TGTGCCAGCAGCTCCCGGGCGGCCTACGAGCAGTACTTC | CASSSRAAYEQYF
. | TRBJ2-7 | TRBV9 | TGTGCTAGCAGCGCGACAGTCGCATCGGGCTACGAGCAGTACTTC | CASSATVASGYEQYF
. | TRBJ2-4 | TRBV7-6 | TGTGCCAGCAGCGAATTCCAGGGGGCCAAAAACATTCAGTACTTC | CASSEFQGAKNIQYF
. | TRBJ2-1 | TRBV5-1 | TGCGCCTCAAAAGAAGTTTCTCCCCAGAATGAGCAGTTCTTC | CASKEVSPQNEQFF
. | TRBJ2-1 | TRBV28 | TGTGCCAGCAGTTTATCAGGGGTGATGTACAATGAGCAGTTCTTC | CASSLSGVMYNEQFF